This T cell receptor (beta chain) was retrieved from a study of T cell responses to AZD1222 COVID-19 vaccine. General study findings and limits: Compared with day 0, the breadth and depth of the Spike-specific TCR repertoire rose significantly after two doses of AZD1222. It was only after the peak T cell response that any repertoires were sampled.

Using immunoSEQ multiplex PCR, the repertoire was profiled, and TCRdb retains in-frame clones only, with some absent. The sample consists of 150,000 to 180,000 clones, 88% of them appearing once. Worth noting for this clone: Its antigen remains unknown.

Germline V gene lookup returns CDR1 MDHEN and CDR2 SYDVKM. V gave up 3 bases and J gave up 4 bases, with 8 bases separating them. The CDR3 length is 13 residues. V and J are TRBV28 and TRBJ2-3; D perhaps matches TRBD2 (5 bases). Sequenced here: peripheral blood, sampled on day 0 of AZD1222 vaccination. The receptor's source is an adult in good health. Here the CDR3 DNA reads TGTGCCAGCAGTTTTCCCGGGGCAGATACGCAGTATTTT. It specifies CASSFPGADTQYF.